The T cell receptor beta chain under discussion was sequenced for a study of T cell responses to AZD1222 COVID-19 vaccine. Germline V lookup: CDR1 MGHRA, CDR2 YSYEKL. The CDR3 extends over 15 amino acids. Trimming cost V 1 base and J 2 bases, with 11 bases left between them. The protocol was immunoSEQ multiplex PCR, while the TCRdb copy is restricted to in-frame clones and leaves out a portion. This sample carries around 150,000 clones, approximately 90% of them seen once, and the ten largest clones take roughly 3.9%. The rearrangement uses TRBV4-1 and TRBJ1-1; D is unresolved. This receptor was obtained from an adult who received the AZD1222 COVID-19 vaccine. The sequences come from peripheral blood, collected 28 days after the second AZD1222 dose. CDR3: CASSQVEALNTEAFF. The CDR3 nucleotides are TGCGCCAGCAGCCAAGTTGAGGCCCTAAACACTGAAGCTTTCTTT.